The subject of this entry is one T cell receptor (beta chain). Antigen: not known. This sample is drawn from a study of radiation and T cells in renal cell carcinoma. Study-wide points: From baseline, blood top tumor clonotypes peaked at 2 weeks post-radiation.

Described time point: blood 4 weeks post-SBRT, at nephrectomy. Documented treatment: 15 Gy SBRT to primary tumor, nephrectomy 4 weeks later. Nephrectomy followed 15 Gy stereotactic body radiation by 4 weeks. After SBRT, blood was collected at 2 and 4 weeks, plus baseline. The patient's renal cell carcinoma had clear cell pathology. Here immunoSEQ multiplex PCR was the method, and the copy in TCRdb shows in-frame clones only, minus some. The data hold 97,000 or so clones, with 84% observed a single time. This specimen consisted of blood, obtained from a patient whose treatment included radiotherapy and nephrectomy. This TCR came from a man between 60 and 75 years old with renal cell carcinoma.

This CDR3 reads CASTSNGRDEAFF. The DNA of the CDR3 is TGTGCCAGCACCTCAAACGGTAGGGATGAAGCTTTCTTT. This chain joins TRBV28 and TRBJ1-1; the D is unclear. This CDR3 comprises 13 residues. Trimming removed 7 bases at V and 7 bases at J, with 16 bases between. Germline-derived CDR1 and CDR2 are MDHEN and SYDVKM. The full variable domain, rest sourced from reference TRBV28 and TRBJ1-1, is DVKVTQSSRYLVKRTGEKVFLECVQDMDHENMFWYRQDPGLGLRLIYFSYDVKMKEKGDIPEGYSVSREKKERFSLILESASTNQTSMYLCASTSNGRDEAFFGQGTRLTVV.